The 11 T cell receptor beta chains listed next were all sequenced from one sample in a study of immune characterization of retroperitoneal liposarcoma. TCRdb recomputed calls from the PCR reads with MiXCR, one row per CDR3 protein. The data hold almost 8,500 distinct CDR3 sequences, with under 50% observed a single time. Sequencing was performed on tumor tissue. The source is a male donor with retroperitoneal liposarcoma.

In this sample, this clonotype is large (0.1 to 1%). This chain joins TRBV7-2 and TRBJ2-5, with 11 bases identical to TRBD2. The DNA end lines up better with TRBJ2-7; the J call may be wrong. This CDR3 is built from 14 residues. Germline CDR1 and CDR2: SGHTA and FQGNSA. The CDR3 nucleotides read TGTGCCAGCAGCTTAACTAGCGGGAGTGCCGAGCAGTACTTC. Translation: CASSLTSGSAEQYF.

About this clonotype itself: A read error may account for a junction end that differs from germline. The chain couples TRBV12-3 or TRBV12-4 to TRBJ2-1; 15 bases align to TRBD2. The CDR3 runs 15 residues. The CDR3 nucleotides are TGTGCCAGCAGTTTAGGGACTAGCGGGGGGGTACAAAAGTACTTC. It codes for CASSLGTSGGVQKYF.

As regards this clonotype: The junction does not match germline at one end; this may be a read error. The chain has TRBV12-3 or TRBV12-4 and TRBJ2-2; TRBD2 matches at 11 bases. This CDR3 is built from 15 residues. The CDR3 DNA sequence: TGTGCCAGCACTTTAGCGGGGGGGGGCACCGGGGAGCTGTTTTTT. Protein sequence: CASTLAGGGTGELFF.

Sample share makes this clonotype medium-sized (0.01 to 0.1%). The genes are TRBV7-2 and TRBJ2-1, with 9 bases matching TRBD2. J lost 4 bases, V lost 1 base, and 2 bases had no gene match. Germline V CDR1 and CDR2: SGHTA, FQGNSA. The length of the CDR3 is 15 residues. The CDR3 nucleotides read TGTGCCAGCAGCTTAGACAGCGGGGGGTACAATGAGCAGTTCTTC. Translated, it gives CASSLDSGGYNEQFF.

In the case of this clonotype: This may arise from a read error, as a much more abundant clone is one base away. V and J are TRBV12-3 or TRBV12-4 and TRBJ2-1; 12 nucleotides line up with TRBD2. The CDR3 consists of 15 residues. V trimming: 6 bases; J trimming: 7 bases; junction bases outside the gene matches: 7. The CDR3 nucleotides read TGTGCCAGCAGGTTTCGGACTAGCGGGGTTAATGAGCAGTTCTTC. Its protein product is CASRFRTSGVNEQFF.

This clonotype was counted once. The chain carries TRBV6-8 and TRBJ2-3, with TRBD1 identical over 12 bases. With V trimmed by 8 bases and J by 4 bases, 7 bases remained unmatched. This CDR3 has 15 residues. Germline V lookup: CDR1 MNHGY, CDR2 SAAAGT. CDR3 bases: TGTGCCAGCGGGGGACAGGGGGCGGTCGCAGATACGCAGTATTTT. It translates to CASGGQGAVADTQYF.

By its share, this clonotype is medium-sized. The rearrangement uses TRBV6-1 and TRBJ2-1, with 7 nucleotides matching TRBD1. With the DNA end fitting TRBJ2-7 better, the J assignment may be wrong. The CDR3 sequence is 16 residues long. Germline-derived CDR1 and CDR2 are MNHNS and SASEGT. For the CDR3, the DNA is TGTGCCAGCAGTTATTACAGGGGCGGTGGGTACAATGAGCAGTACTTC. It encodes CASSYYRGGGYNEQYF.

This clonotype occurred a few times. The rearrangement uses TRBV7-6 and TRBJ1-2; 10 bases fit TRBD1. CDR1 and CDR2 from the germline V gene are SGHVS and FNYEAQ. J gave up 8 bases and V 0 bases, and 9 bases lay outside the gene matches. The length of the CDR3 is 16 residues. CDR3 nucleotides: TGTGCCAGCAGCTTAGCGCCGGGACAGGGGATATGGGGCTACACCTTC. This encodes CASSLAPGQGIWGYTF.

This clonotype has just a few counts. J is TRBJ2-5 and V is TRBV11-2, with 11 bases fitting TRBD1. The V gene's germline CDR1 is SGHAT and CDR2 FQNNGV. V shed 0 bases, J shed 2 bases, and the junction held 5 bases outside the gene matches. This CDR3 is 17 amino acids long. CDR3 region: CASSLDARDRGQETQYF. CDR3 in DNA: TGTGCCAGCAGCTTAGATGCCCGGGACAGGGGGCAAGAGACCCAGTACTTC.

The count of this clonotype is one. This sequence joins TRBV11-2 and TRBJ2-4; D unclear. The DNA matches TRBJ2-5 better at its end, which makes the J call doubtful. The germline CDR1 and CDR2 sequences are SGHAT and FQNNGV. This CDR3 region has 15 residues. CDR3: CASSPGWGSQETQYF. In nucleotides, the CDR3 is TGTGCCAGCAGCCCGGGCTGGGGAAGTCAAGAGACCCAGTACTTC.

Judged by abundance, this clonotype is large (0.1 to 1%). The V and J genes are TRBV7-6 and TRBJ2-5; D is possibly TRBD2 (6 bases). This CDR3 has 17 amino acids. V shed 5 bases and J shed 5 bases, with 24 bases lying between them. Per germline, CDR1 SGHVS and CDR2 FNYEAQ. The CDR3 sequence is CASSPPFGRGEGETQYF. The CDR3 DNA sequence: TGTGCCAGCAGCCCCCCTTTCGGGCGGGGCGAGGGGGAGACCCAGTACTTC.